This T cell receptor beta chain was documented in a study of cytotoxic CD8 clonotypes in ibrutinib-treated CLL. As for the study in general: Responses: approximately 24 partial, 2 complete; after median 68 months, approximately 15 stayed remitted, approximately twelve progressed. Study-level findings and limits: Higher circulating CD8+ T-cell counts strongly accompanied higher baseline clonality, above age-matched healthy donors. Samples were collected at differing times from sustained-remission and progressing patients.

Frozen-stored PBMCs produced roughly 2 micrograms of genomic DNA for TCR beta libraries. Trimming took 5 bases from V and 5 from J; bases not matched to a gene: 23. In germline, CDR1 is MNHEY, CDR2 SMNVEV (reference sequence). The CDR3 spans 20 residues. The assay was immunoSEQ multiplex PCR, and TCRdb's table has in-frame clones only and misses some. This sample has about 130,000 clones, with around 85% found just once. A note on this clone: The antigen is unknown.

The sequenced sample was PBMCs, obtained after 24 months of ibrutinib treatment. The V and J genes are TRBV27 and TRBJ2-5; TRBD2 matches 10 bases. The TCR originated in a human donor with chronic lymphocytic leukemia. The CDR3 loop is CASSKRLSASGSIGRETQYF. The CDR3 nucleotides read TGTGCCAGCAGTAAGCGACTCTCTGCTAGCGGGAGTATTGGGCGGGAGACCCAGTACTTC.